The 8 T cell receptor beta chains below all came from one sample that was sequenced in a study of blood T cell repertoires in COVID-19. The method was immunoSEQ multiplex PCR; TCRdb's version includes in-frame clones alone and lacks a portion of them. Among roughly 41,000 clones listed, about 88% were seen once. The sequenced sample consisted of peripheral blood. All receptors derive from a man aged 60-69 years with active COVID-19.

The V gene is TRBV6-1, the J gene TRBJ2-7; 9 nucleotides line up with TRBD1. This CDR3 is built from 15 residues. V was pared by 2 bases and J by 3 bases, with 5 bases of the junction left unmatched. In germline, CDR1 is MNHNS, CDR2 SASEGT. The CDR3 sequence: CASSERETGGYEQYF. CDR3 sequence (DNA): TGTGCCAGCAGTGAAAGGGAGACAGGGGGCTACGAGCAGTACTTC.

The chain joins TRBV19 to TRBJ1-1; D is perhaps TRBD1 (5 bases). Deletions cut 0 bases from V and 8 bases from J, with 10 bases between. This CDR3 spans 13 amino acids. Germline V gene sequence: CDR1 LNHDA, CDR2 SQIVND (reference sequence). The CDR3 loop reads CASSIDDRGEAFF. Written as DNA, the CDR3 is TGTGCCAGTAGTATAGATGATCGGGGGGAAGCTTTCTTT.

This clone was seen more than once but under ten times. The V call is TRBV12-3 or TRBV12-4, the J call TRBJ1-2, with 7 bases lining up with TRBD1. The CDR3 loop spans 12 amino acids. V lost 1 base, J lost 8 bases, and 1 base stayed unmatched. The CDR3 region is CASSLGGGGYTF. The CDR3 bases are TGTGCCAGCAGTTTAGGAGGGGGCGGCTACACCTTC.

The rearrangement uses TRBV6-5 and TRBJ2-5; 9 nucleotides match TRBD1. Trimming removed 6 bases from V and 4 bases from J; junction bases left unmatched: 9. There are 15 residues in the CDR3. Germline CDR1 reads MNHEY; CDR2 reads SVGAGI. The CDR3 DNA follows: TGTGCCAGCAGCCTCGGGACAGGGAACACAGAGACCCAGTACTTC. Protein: CASSLGTGNTETQYF.

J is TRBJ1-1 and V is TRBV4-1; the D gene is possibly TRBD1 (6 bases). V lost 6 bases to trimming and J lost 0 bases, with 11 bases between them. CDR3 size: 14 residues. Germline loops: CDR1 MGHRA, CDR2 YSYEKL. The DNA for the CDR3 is TGCGCCAGCAGACCCGGGACATTGAACACTGAAGCTTTCTTT. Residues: CASRPGTLNTEAFF.

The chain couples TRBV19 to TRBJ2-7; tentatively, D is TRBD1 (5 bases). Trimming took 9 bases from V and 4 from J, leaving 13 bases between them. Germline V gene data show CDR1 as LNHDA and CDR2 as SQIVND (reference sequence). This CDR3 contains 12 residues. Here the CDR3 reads CASASTAYEQYF. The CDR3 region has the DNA TGTGCCAGCGCCTCGACAGCGTACGAGCAGTACTTC.

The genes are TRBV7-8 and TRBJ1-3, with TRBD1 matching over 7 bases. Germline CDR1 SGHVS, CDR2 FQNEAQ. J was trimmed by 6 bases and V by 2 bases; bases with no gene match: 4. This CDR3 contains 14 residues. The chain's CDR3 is CASSLQGGLNTIYF. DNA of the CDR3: TGTGCCAGCAGCTTACAGGGGGGATTAAACACCATATATTTT.

The CDR3 region is CASMDRGLRGYTF. In DNA, the CDR3 is TGTGCCAGCATGGACAGGGGTTTACGTGGCTACACCTTC. The V and J genes are TRBV2 and TRBJ1-2; 9 nucleotides agree with TRBD1. This CDR3 has 13 amino acids. V dropped 7 bases and J dropped 7; count of bases not matched to a gene: 7. Germline values: CDR1 SNHLY, CDR2 FYNNEI.